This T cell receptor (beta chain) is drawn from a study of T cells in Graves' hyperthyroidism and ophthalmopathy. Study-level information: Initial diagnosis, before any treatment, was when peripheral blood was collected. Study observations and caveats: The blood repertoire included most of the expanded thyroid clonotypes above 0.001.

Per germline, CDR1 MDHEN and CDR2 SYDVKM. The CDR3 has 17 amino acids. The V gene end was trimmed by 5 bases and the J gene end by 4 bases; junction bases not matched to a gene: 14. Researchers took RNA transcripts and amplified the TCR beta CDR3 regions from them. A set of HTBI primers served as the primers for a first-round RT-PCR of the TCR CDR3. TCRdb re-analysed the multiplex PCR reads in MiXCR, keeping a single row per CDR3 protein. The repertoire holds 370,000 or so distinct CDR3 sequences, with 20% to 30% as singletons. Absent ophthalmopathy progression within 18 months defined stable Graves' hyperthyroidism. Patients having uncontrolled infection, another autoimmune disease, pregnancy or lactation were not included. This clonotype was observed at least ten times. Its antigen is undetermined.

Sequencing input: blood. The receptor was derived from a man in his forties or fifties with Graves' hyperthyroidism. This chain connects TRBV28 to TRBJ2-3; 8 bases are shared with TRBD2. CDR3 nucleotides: TGTGCCAGCAGTCCGACTTCAAGCGGGAGCCCACCAGATACGCAGTATTTT. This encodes CASSPTSSGSPPDTQYF.